This record covers a single TCR beta chain. Its antigen is still unknown. TCRdb's copy holds only in-frame clones and misses some; the assay was immunoSEQ multiplex PCR. The top ten clones hold roughly 8.4% of a sample with more than 80,000 clones, less than 95% of them seen once. These data come from a study of OX40 agonist ivuxolimab in advanced cancers. About the research overall: While on treatment, patients had intravenous ivuxolimab at 0.01 to 10 mg/kg every 2 weeks. Allowance was made for prior anti-PD-1, anti-PD-L1 or anti-CTLA-4 therapy, and 40% had some.

Findings and caveats of the study: The authors did not determine the antigen specificity of the expanded peripheral T cells.

V was cut by 4 bases and J by 2 bases, with 4 bases left in between. The germline V gene has CDR1 SGHTS and CDR2 YDEGEE. The CDR3 consists of 11 residues. The source is an adult with an advanced solid tumor such as melanoma, head and neck, liver or kidney cancer. The rearrangement joins TRBV5-8 to TRBJ2-7; unclear D gene. The specimen comprised CD4+ or CD8+ T cells sorted from blood, sampled in a trial of the OX40 agonist ivuxolimab. CDR3 DNA sequence: TGTGCCAGCAGCACCCCCTACGAGCAGTACGTC. Translating gives CASSTPYEQYV.